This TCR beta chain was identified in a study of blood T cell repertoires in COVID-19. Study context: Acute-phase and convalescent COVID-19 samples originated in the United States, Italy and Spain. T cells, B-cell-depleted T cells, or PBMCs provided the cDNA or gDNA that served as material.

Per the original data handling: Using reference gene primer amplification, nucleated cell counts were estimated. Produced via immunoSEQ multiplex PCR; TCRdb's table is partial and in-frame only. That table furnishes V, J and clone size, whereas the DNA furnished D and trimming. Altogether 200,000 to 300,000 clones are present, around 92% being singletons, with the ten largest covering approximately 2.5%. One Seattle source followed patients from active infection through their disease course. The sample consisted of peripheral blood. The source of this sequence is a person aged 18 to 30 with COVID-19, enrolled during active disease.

The CDR3 DNA follows: TGTGCCAGCAGCGTAGCAGCTAGCGGGATAAATTCCTACGAGCAGTACTTC. Translated, it gives CASSVAASGINSYEQYF. This chain uses TRBV9 with TRBJ2-7; 9 bases fit TRBD2. V lost 0 bases to trimming and J lost 1 base; unmatched junction nucleotides: 8. Germline V lookup: CDR1 SGDLS, CDR2 YYNGEE. The CDR3 has 17 residues.